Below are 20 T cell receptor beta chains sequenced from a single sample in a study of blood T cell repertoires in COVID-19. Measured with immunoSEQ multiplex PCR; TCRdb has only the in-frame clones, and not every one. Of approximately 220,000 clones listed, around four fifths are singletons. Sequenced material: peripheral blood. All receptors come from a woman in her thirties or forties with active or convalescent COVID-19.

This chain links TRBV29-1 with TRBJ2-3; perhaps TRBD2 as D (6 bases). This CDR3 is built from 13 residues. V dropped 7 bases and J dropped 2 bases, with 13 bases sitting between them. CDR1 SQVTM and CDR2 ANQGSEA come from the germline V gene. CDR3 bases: TGCAGCGGCTTAGCGGATCCCACAGATACGCAGTATTTT. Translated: CSGLADPTDTQYF.

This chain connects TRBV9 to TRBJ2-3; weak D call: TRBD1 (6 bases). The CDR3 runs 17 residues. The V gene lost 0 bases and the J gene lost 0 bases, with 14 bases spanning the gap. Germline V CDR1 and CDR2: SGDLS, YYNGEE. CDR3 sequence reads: CASSVAKGEPSTDTQYF. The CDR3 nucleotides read TGTGCCAGCAGCGTAGCTAAGGGGGAGCCTAGCACAGATACGCAGTATTTT.

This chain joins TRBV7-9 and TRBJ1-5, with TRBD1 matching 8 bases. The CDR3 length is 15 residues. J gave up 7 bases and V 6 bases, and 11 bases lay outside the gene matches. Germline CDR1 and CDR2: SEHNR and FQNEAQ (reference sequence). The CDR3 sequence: CASSRTGTGLQPQHF. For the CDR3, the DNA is TGTGCCAGCAGTCGAACCGGGACAGGCCTACAGCCCCAGCATTTT.

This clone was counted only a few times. CDR3 nucleotide sequence: TGTGCCTGGAGTGCAAGAGACAAAAGGAACACTGAAGCTTTCTTT. It is translated as CAWSARDKRNTEAFF. This sequence joins TRBV30 and TRBJ1-1, with no clear D. The CDR3 is made up of 15 amino acids. V was clipped by 1 base and J by 1 base, with 13 bases between them. Germline values: CDR1 GTSNPN, CDR2 SVGIG (reference sequence). Full variable domain (rest looked up from reference TRBV30 and TRBJ1-1): SQTIHQWPATLVQPVGSPLSLECTVEGTSNPNLYWYRQAAGRGLQLLFYSVGIGQISSEVPQNLSASRPQDRQFILSSKKLLLSDSGFYLCAWSARDKRNTEAFFGQGTRLTVV.

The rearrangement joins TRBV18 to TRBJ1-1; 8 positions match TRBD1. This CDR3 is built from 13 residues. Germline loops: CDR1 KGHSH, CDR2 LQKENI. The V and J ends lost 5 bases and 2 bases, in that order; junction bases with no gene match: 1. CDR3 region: CASSSGGNTEAFF. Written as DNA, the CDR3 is TGTGCCAGCTCATCAGGGGGCAACACTGAAGCTTTCTTT.

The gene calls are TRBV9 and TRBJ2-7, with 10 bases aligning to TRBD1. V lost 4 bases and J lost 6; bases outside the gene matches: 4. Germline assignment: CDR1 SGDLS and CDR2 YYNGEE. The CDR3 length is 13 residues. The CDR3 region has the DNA TGTGCCAGCAGCTACCGGACAGGGGGCGAGCAGTACTTC. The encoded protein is CASSYRTGGEQYF.

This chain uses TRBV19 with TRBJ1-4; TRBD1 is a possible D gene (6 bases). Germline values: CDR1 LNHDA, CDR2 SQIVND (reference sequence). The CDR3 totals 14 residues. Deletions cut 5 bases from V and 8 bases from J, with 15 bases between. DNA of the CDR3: TGTGCCAGTAGTTCAGGGGCTTTCAGGGAAAAACTGTTTTTT. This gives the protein CASSSGAFREKLFF.

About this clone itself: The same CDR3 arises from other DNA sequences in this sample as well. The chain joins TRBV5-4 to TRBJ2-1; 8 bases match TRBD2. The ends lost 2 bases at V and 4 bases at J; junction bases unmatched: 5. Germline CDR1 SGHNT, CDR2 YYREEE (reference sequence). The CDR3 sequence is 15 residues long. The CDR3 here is CASSLTSGGYNEQFF. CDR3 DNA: TGTGCCAGCAGCTTAACTAGCGGTGGGTACAATGAGCAGTTCTTC.

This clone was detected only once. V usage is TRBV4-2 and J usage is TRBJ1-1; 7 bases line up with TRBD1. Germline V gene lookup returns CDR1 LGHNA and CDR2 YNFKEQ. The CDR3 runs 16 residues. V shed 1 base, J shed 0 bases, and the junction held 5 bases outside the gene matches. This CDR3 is CASSQAPGTVNTEAFF. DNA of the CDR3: TGTGCCAGCAGCCAAGCCCCCGGGACAGTGAACACTGAAGCTTTCTTT.

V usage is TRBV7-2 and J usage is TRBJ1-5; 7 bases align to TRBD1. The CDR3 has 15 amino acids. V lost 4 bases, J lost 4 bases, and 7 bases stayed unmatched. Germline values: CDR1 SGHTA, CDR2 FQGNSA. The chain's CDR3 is CASSSSTGFNQPQHF. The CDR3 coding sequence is TGTGCCAGCAGCTCCTCGACAGGGTTTAATCAGCCCCAGCATTTT.

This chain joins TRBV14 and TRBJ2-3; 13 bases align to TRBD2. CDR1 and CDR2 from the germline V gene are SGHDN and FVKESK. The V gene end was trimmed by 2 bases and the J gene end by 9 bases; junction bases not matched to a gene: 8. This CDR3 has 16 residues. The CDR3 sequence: CASSQPGTSGKRTQYF. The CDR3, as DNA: TGTGCCAGCAGCCAACCCGGGACTAGCGGGAAACGCACGCAGTATTTT.

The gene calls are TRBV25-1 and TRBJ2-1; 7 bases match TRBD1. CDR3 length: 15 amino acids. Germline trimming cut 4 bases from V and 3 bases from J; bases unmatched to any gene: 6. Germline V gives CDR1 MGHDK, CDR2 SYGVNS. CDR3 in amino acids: CASSGDSDHYNEQFF. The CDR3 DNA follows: TGTGCCAGCAGTGGGGACAGTGATCACTACAATGAGCAGTTCTTC.

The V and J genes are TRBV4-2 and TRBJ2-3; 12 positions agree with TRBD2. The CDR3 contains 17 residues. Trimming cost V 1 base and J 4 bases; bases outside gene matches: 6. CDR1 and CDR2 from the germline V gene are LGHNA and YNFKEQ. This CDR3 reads CASSQVTSGSEADTQYF. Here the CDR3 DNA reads TGTGCCAGCAGCCAAGTGACTAGCGGGAGTGAAGCAGATACGCAGTATTTT.

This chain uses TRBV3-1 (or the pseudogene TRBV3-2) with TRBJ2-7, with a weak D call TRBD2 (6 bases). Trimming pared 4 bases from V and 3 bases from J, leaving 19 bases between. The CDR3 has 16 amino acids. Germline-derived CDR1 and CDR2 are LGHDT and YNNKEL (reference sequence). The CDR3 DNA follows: TGTGCCAGCAGCCTTATCGGGACTGGGAAGGGCTACGAGCAGTACTTC. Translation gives CASSLIGTGKGYEQYF.

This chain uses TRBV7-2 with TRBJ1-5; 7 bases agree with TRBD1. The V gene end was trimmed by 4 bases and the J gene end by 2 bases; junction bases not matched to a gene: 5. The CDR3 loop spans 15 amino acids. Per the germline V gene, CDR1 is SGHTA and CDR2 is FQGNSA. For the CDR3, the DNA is TGTGCCAGCAGCTGGAGACAGGGTGGCAATCAGCCCCAGCATTTT. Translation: CASSWRQGGNQPQHF.

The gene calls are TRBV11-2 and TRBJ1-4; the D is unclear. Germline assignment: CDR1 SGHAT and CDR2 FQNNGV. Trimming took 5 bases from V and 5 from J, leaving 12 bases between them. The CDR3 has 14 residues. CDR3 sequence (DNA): TGTGCCAGCAGCCTCACCGGGGTGAATGAAAAACTGTTTTTT. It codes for CASSLTGVNEKLFF. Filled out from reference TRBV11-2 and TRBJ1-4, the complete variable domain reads EAGVAQSPRYKIIEKRQSVAFWCNPISGHATLYWYQQILGQGPKLLIQFQNNGVVDDSQLPKDRFSAERLKGVDSTLKIQPAKLEDSAVYLCASSLTGVNEKLFFGSGTQLSVL.

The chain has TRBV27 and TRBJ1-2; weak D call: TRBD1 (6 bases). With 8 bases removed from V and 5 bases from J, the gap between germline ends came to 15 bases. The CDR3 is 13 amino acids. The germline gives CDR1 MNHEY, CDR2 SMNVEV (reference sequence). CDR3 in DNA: TGTGCCAGCCGACCGGCCCAGGGGTATGGCTACACCTTC. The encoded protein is CASRPAQGYGYTF.

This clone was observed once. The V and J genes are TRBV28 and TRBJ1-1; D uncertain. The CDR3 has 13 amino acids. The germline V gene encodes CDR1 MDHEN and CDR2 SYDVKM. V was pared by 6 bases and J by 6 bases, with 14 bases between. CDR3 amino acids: CASSWAQTAEAFF. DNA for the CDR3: TGTGCCAGCAGCTGGGCTCAAACGGCTGAAGCTTTCTTT.

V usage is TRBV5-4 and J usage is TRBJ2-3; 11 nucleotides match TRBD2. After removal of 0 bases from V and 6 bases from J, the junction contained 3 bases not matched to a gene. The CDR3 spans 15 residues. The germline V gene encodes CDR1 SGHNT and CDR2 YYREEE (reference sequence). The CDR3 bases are TGTGCCAGCAGCTTGGTACTAGCGGGAGCGGATACGCAGTATTTT. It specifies CASSLVLAGADTQYF.

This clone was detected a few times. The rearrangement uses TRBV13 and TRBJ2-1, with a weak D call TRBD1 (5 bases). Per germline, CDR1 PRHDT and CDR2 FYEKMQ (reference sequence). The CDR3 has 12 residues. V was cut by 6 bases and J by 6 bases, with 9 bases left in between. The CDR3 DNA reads TGTGCCAGCAGAAAGGGGTTCAATGAGCAGTTCTTC. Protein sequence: CASRKGFNEQFF.